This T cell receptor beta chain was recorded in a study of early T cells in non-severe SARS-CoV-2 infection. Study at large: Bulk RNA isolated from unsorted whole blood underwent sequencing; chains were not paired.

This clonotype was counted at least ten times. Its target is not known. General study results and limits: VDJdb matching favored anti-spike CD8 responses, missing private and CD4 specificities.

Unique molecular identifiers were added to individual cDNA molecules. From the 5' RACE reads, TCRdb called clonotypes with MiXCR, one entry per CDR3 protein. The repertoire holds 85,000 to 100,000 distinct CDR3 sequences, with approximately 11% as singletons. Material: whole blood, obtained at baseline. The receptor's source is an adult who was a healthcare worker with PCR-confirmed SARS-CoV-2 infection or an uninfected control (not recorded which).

CDR3 sequence reads: CASSPLGGGFYYNEQFF. The CDR3 region has the DNA TGTGCCAGCAGCCCGCTGGGAGGGGGCTTTTACTACAATGAGCAGTTCTTC. The chain has TRBV7-8 and TRBJ2-1, with D possibly called TRBD1 or TRBD2 (7 bases each). Trimming removed 5 bases from V and 3 bases from J, with 20 bases in between. Per the germline V gene, CDR1 is SGHVS and CDR2 is FQNEAQ. The CDR3 loop spans 17 amino acids.